Each of the 22 T cell receptor beta chains below was sequenced from the same sample in a study of Graves' ophthalmopathy and Graves' hyperthyroidism. TCR beta CDR3 amplification used RNA transcripts. An initial RT-PCR round employing HTBI primers preceded a second-round multiplex PCR. A single record per CDR3 protein comes from TCRdb applying MiXCR to the multiplex PCR reads. Of hundreds of thousands of distinct CDR3 sequences listed, 15% were seen once; the top ten hold around 7%. Sequencing was performed on peripheral blood. The receptors shown here come from a woman aged 18-30 years with stable Graves' hyperthyroidism.

This clonotype was counted ten times or more. The chain joins TRBV11-2 to TRBJ2-2; 9 positions agree with TRBD2. Germline CDR1 is SGHAT and CDR2 is FQNNGV. The ends lost 4 bases at V and 2 bases at J; junction bases unmatched: 5. This CDR3 is 16 amino acids long. DNA of the CDR3: TGTGCCAGCAGCTCGGGGGGACTAGCTAACACCGGGGAGCTGTTTTTT. Translation gives CASSSGGLANTGELFF.

There are many counts of this clonotype. A much larger clone sits a single nucleotide away, making a read error possible. This CDR3 fails to terminate in the conserved phenylalanine or tryptophan, so it likely reflects a read error. The V gene is TRBV12-3 or TRBV12-4, the J gene TRBJ1-2; D is perhaps TRBD1 (6 bases). The CDR3 consists of 13 residues. V lost 5 bases and J 2 bases, leaving 9 bases between the germline ends. CDR3: CASSGGQNYGYTL. The CDR3 nucleotides are TGTGCCAGCAGTGGCGGACAGAACTATGGCTACACCCTC.

The chain carries TRBV11-1 and TRBJ1-5; no definite D call. V was pared by 0 bases and J by 11 bases, with 23 bases between. The CDR3 is 17 amino acids. CDR1 is SGHAT, CDR2 FQDESV, per germline (reference sequence). CDR3 in DNA: TGTGCCAGCAGCTTAGCGCGTAGGATCGGGTATTGGACCACCCAGCATTTT. Translating gives CASSLARRIGYWTTQHF.

The sample holds many counts of this clonotype. J is TRBJ2-5 and V is TRBV6-5; 12 positions match TRBD1. Trimming cost V 6 bases and J 1 base; bases outside gene matches: 9. The CDR3 has 17 amino acids. Per germline, CDR1 MNHEY and CDR2 SVGAGI. CDR3 DNA: TGTGCCAGCAGCTCGAGGGGGACAGGGGGCTTCCAAGAGACCCAGTACTTC. Amino acids: CASSSRGTGGFQETQYF.

J is TRBJ2-5 and V is TRBV12-3 or TRBV12-4; no definite D call. Trimming took off 3 bases at V and 7 bases at J, with 12 bases between the two ends. CDR3 length equals 13 residues. CDR3 residues: CASSFPGPGTQYF. The CDR3 DNA follows: TGTGCCAGCAGTTTTCCCGGTCCGGGGACCCAGTACTTC.

Many counts were recorded for this clonotype. This chain links TRBV15 with TRBJ1-2; TRBD1 might be the D (5 bases). Germline CDR1 and CDR2: LNHNV and YYDKDF (reference sequence). The CDR3 loop spans 13 amino acids. Trimming cost V 1 base and J 7 bases, with 10 bases left between them. CDR3 DNA sequence: TGTGCCACCAGCAGAGCGGGACGATCTGGCTACACCTTC. This codes for CATSRAGRSGYTF.

In its sample, this clonotype was seen many times. The V and J genes are TRBV7-8 and TRBJ1-3; D is unresolved. The CDR3 extends over 14 amino acids. V was trimmed by 5 bases and J by 2 bases, leaving 10 bases between them. Germline CDR1 reads SGHVS; CDR2 reads FQNEAQ. The CDR3 sequence: CASSPSGTGNTIYF. CDR3 DNA: TGTGCCAGCAGCCCTTCGGGGACTGGAAACACCATATATTTT.

This clonotype has at least ten counts. The CDR3 DNA reads as TGTGCCAGCAGCTTACAGGCCCGCTCCTATAATTCACCCCTCCACTTT. This gives the protein CASSLQARSYNSPLHF. The genes are TRBV11-2 and TRBJ1-6; no definite D call. This CDR3 contains 16 residues. V was clipped by 2 bases and J by 0 bases, with 8 bases between them. Germline V gene lookup returns CDR1 SGHAT and CDR2 FQNNGV.

Ten or more counts support this clonotype. The chain links TRBV7-9 to TRBJ1-2; D unresolved. V shed 5 bases and J shed 0 bases, with 10 bases lying between them. Germline-derived CDR1 and CDR2 are SEHNR and FQNEAQ (reference sequence). The CDR3 spans 14 residues. The CDR3 nucleotides read TGTGCCAGCAGCGCGGGAAGAGCTAACTATGGCTACACCTTC. It codes for CASSAGRANYGYTF.

This clonotype was seen ten or more times. J is TRBJ1-6 and V is TRBV11-2; 10 bases line up with TRBD1. V was clipped by 1 base and J by 7 bases; unmatched bases: 7. Germline CDR1 reads SGHAT; CDR2 reads FQNNGV. The CDR3 extends over 17 amino acids. The CDR3 protein is CASSLGRDRGRNSPLHF. The CDR3 DNA reads as TGTGCCAGCAGCTTAGGACGGGACAGGGGAAGAAATTCACCCCTCCACTTT.

This clonotype was seen ten or more times. The chain couples TRBV6-2 or TRBV6-3 to TRBJ1-1, with D unclear. Trimming removed 6 bases at V and 0 bases at J, with 14 bases between. Germline values: CDR1 MNHEY, CDR2 SVGEGT. This CDR3 has 15 residues. DNA of the CDR3: TGTGCCAGCAGAGCCCACAGCGAGATGAACACTGAAGCTTTCTTT. The encoded protein is CASRAHSEMNTEAFF.

In this sample, this clonotype turned up many times. This sequence joins TRBV2 and TRBJ1-6; D is ambiguous. This CDR3 comprises 15 residues. Germline-derived CDR1 and CDR2 are SNHLY and FYNNEI. Trimming took off 2 bases at V and 7 bases at J, with 12 bases between the two ends. DNA of the CDR3: TGTGCCAGCAGTGAACAGAAAAAAGTGAATTCACCCCTCCACTTT. It yields the protein CASSEQKKVNSPLHF.

The chain is built from TRBV2 and TRBJ2-7; 7 nucleotides align to TRBD2. CDR3 size: 14 residues. V was pared by 7 bases and J by 4 bases, with 10 bases of the junction left unmatched. CDR1 SNHLY and CDR2 FYNNEI come from the germline V gene. The CDR3 DNA is TGTGCCAGCAATTTACCGGGAGGTTTGTACGAGCAGTACTTC. Translated: CASNLPGGLYEQYF.

In this sample, this clonotype turned up many times. The genes are TRBV7-9 and TRBJ1-1, with a weak D call TRBD1 (5 bases). The V gene lost 6 bases and the J gene lost 3 bases, with 14 bases spanning the gap. Germline CDR1 is SEHNR and CDR2 is FQNEAQ (reference sequence). The CDR3 runs to 14 residues. CDR3 DNA sequence: TGTGCCAGCAGGTTAACGTGGGGGGACACTGAAGCTTTCTTT. Protein product: CASRLTWGDTEAFF.

The rearrangement links TRBV30 to TRBJ1-6; 9 nucleotides line up with TRBD1. The V and J ends lost 8 bases and 7 bases, in that order; junction bases with no gene match: 6. Germline CDR1 and CDR2: GTSNPN and SVGIG (reference sequence). CDR3 length: 13 residues. The CDR3 sequence: CATGQGQNSPLHF. CDR3 sequence (DNA): TGTGCCACAGGACAGGGGCAAAATTCACCCCTCCACTTT.

This clonotype was counted at least ten times. The V gene is TRBV20-1, the J gene TRBJ2-7; TRBD2 agrees at 9 bases. V was clipped by 2 bases and J by 1 base; unmatched bases: 6. Per the germline V gene, CDR1 is DFQATT and CDR2 is SNEGSKA (reference sequence). The CDR3 is 15 amino acids. In nucleotides, the CDR3 is TGCAGTGCTAGACCGAGCGGGGGGATTTCCTACGAGCAGTACTTC. As protein: CSARPSGGISYEQYF.

This clonotype was found many times. J is TRBJ2-7 and V is TRBV7-3; 15 positions match TRBD2. CDR3 length: 16 residues. V lost 4 bases, J lost 5 bases, and 6 bases stayed unmatched. The V gene's germline CDR1 is SGHTA and CDR2 FQGTGA. The CDR3 reads CASSSGLAGGQNEQYF. The CDR3 coding sequence is TGTGCCAGCAGCTCCGGACTAGCGGGGGGGCAGAACGAGCAGTACTTC.

This clonotype showed up just a few times. The rearrangement joins TRBV6-1 to TRBJ1-3, with no clear D. CDR1 is MNHNS and CDR2 is SASEGT in the germline V gene. The germline V and J ends were trimmed by 6 bases and 2 bases, with 20 bases remaining between them. The CDR3 totals 17 residues. CDR3 region: CASSSLSSWGAGNTIYF. For the CDR3, the DNA is TGTGCCAGCAGCTCCCTCTCCTCCTGGGGAGCTGGAAACACCATATATTTT.

This clonotype came up a few times. V and J are TRBV9 and TRBJ2-7; either TRBD1 or TRBD2 may supply D (5 bases each). V gave up 0 bases and J gave up 2 bases, with 12 bases separating them. CDR1 is SGDLS and CDR2 is YYNGEE in the germline V gene. The CDR3 length is 15 residues. CDR3 coding DNA: TGTGCCAGCAGCGTAGCGGGATTGGGGGCCTACGAGCAGTACTTC. Its translation is CASSVAGLGAYEQYF.

This clonotype has a count of ten or more. The chain carries TRBV7-2 and TRBJ2-2; D may match TRBD1 or TRBD2 (5 bases each). V dropped 0 bases and J dropped 4 bases, with 9 bases sitting between them. Germline V gene sequence: CDR1 SGHTA, CDR2 FQGNSA. The CDR3 covers 15 residues. CDR3 bases: TGTGCCAGCAGCTTAGCGGGACCCGCCACCGGGGAGCTGTTTTTT. Translated: CASSLAGPATGELFF.

Ten or more counts support this clonotype. The J gene is TRBJ2-7, the V gene TRBV20-1; no reliable D call. The CDR3 loop spans 14 amino acids. Trimming removed 4 bases from V and 0 bases from J, with 13 bases in between. Germline V gene data show CDR1 as DFQATT and CDR2 as SNEGSKA (reference sequence). CDR3 in DNA: TGCAGTGCTATCAGGCAAGTGGGCTCCTACGAGCAGTACTTC. It encodes CSAIRQVGSYEQYF.

This clonotype has a single count. The rearrangement uses TRBV20-1 and TRBJ2-7; D is uncertain. Deletions cut 5 bases from V and 6 bases from J, with 20 bases between. The CDR3 is 14 amino acids. The germline gives CDR1 DFQATT, CDR2 SNEGSKA (reference sequence). This CDR3 reads CSAPFRPGAPEQYF. For the CDR3, the DNA is TGCAGTGCTCCGTTCCGACCCGGCGCGCCCGAGCAGTACTTC.